A selection of T cell receptor beta chains follows, all from one sample in a study of T cell responses to AZD1222 COVID-19 vaccine. Profiling relied on immunoSEQ multiplex PCR, and the TCRdb table lists in-frame clones only, not all of them. The repertoire holds about 72,000 clones, about nine tenths seen once, with 24% in the top ten. Sample: peripheral blood, taken on day 0 of AZD1222 vaccination. These receptors were obtained from an adult in good health. CDR3s include the opening cysteine and the closing phenylalanine or tryptophan. A D gene is named only where the DNA matches it firmly. Size is omitted from some rows. Given values are once, few, many or a class for expanded clones.

j_call,d_call,clone_size,v_call,cdr3_nt,cdr3_aa
TRBJ2-3,-,-,TRBV2,TGTGCCAGCAGTGATCTGGGGGCAGGCACAGATACGCAGTATTTT,CASSDLGAGTDTQYF
TRBJ1-4,-,-,TRBV27,TGTGCCAGCAGCATCAACCCCAGGATTCAAGAAAAACTGTTTTTT,CASSINPRIQEKLFF
TRBJ1-1,-,-,TRBV5-5,TGTGCCAGCAGCTTGGAGCGGTCGGGCAGGGAGAATGAAGCTTTCTTT,CASSLERSGRENEAFF
TRBJ1-5,TRBD1,-,TRBV2,TGTGCCAGCCAAAGGGGGACAGGGGGCCAGCCCCAGCATTTT,CASQRGTGGQPQHF
TRBJ2-1,-,-,TRBV7-2,TGTGCCAGCAGCCCGAAGGGGCTTAGGAATGAGCAGTTCTTC,CASSPKGLRNEQFF
TRBJ1-6,-,-,TRBV6-5,TGTGCCAGCATTCCGACCCCTGAGGGTAATTCACCCCTCCACTTT,CASIPTPEGNSPLHF
TRBJ1-1,-,-,TRBV30,TGTGCCTGGAGAGGACAGCTGAACACTGAAGCTTTCTTT,CAWRGQLNTEAFF
TRBJ1-4,-,-,TRBV7-8,TGTGCCAGCACCCAACAACCGAATGAAAAACTGTTTTTT,CASTQQPNEKLFF
TRBJ1-5,-,-,TRBV4-2,TGTGCCAGCAGCCAAGAAAGGGGAAGGACGAATCAGCCCCAGCATTTT,CASSQERGRTNQPQHF
TRBJ1-1,-,few,TRBV5-1,TGCGCCAGCAGCTTGGCCGGAGGGTATACTGAAGCTTTCTTT,CASSLAGGYTEAFF
TRBJ2-3,-,-,TRBV9,TGTGCCAGCAGCGTAGCGGGAGCAGGGTATTACCTCGATACGCAGTATTTT,CASSVAGAGYYLDTQYF
TRBJ1-2,TRBD1,-,TRBV3-1/TRBV3-2,TGTGCCAGCAGCCGCTATACCCGGGACAGGGAAGGTGGCTACACCTTC,CASSRYTRDREGGYTF
TRBJ2-5,-,-,TRBV20-1,TGCAGTGCGGAGAAAGAGACCCAGTACTTC,CSAEKETQYF
TRBJ1-3,-,-,TRBV7-3,TGTGCCAGCAGCTTTTGGTTGATCTCTGGAAACACCATATATTTT,CASSFWLISGNTIYF
TRBJ2-5,TRBD2,-,TRBV4-2,TGTGCCAGCAGCCAAGGACTAGCGCAAGAGACCCAGTACTTC,CASSQGLAQETQYF
TRBJ1-2,-,medium-sized,TRBV9,TGTGCCAGCAGCGTAGACGGGGCGGTTCACTATGGCTACACCTTC,CASSVDGAVHYGYTF
TRBJ1-1,-,few,TRBV7-9,TGTGCCAGCAGCTTAGGGGTTGGGGTGAACACTGAAGCTTTCTTT,CASSLGVGVNTEAFF
TRBJ1-1,-,-,TRBV18,TGTGCCAGCTCAGGGCAAGAGAACACTGAAGCTTTCTTT,CASSGQENTEAFF
TRBJ1-2,TRBD1,-,TRBV12-5,TGTGCTAGTGGCCTAACAGGGGGGGATGGCTACACCTTC,CASGLTGGDGYTF